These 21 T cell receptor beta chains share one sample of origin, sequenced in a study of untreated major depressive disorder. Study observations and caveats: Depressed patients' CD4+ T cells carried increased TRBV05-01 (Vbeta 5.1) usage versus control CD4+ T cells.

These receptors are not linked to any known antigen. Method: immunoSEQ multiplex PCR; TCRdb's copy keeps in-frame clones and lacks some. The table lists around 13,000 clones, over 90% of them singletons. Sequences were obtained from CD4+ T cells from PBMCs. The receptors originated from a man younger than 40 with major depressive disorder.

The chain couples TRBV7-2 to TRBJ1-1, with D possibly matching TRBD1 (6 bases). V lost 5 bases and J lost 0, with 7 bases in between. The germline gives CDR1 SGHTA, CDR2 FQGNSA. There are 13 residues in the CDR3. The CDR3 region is CASSGQLNTEAFF. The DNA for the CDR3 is TGTGCCAGCAGCGGACAGCTGAACACTGAAGCTTTCTTT.

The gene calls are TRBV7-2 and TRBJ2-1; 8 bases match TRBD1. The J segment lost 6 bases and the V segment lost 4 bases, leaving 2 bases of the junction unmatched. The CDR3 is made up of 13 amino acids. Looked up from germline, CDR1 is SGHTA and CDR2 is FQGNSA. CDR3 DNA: TGTGCCAGCAGCTCGGGGACAGGCAATGAGCAGTTCTTC. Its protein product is CASSSGTGNEQFF. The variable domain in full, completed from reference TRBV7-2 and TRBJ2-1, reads GAGVSQSPSNKVTEKGKDVELRCDPISGHTALYWYRQSLGQGLEFLIYFQGNSAPDKSGLPSDRFSAERTGGSVSTLTIQRTQQEDSAVYLCASSSGTGNEQFFGPGTRLTVL.

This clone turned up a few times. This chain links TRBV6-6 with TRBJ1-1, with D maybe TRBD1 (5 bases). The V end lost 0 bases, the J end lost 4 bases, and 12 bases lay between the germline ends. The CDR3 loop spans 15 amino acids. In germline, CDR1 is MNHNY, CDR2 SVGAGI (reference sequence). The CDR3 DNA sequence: TGTGCCAGCAGTTACTCGAAGGGCGGGGGCACTGAAGCTTTCTTT. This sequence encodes CASSYSKGGGTEAFF.

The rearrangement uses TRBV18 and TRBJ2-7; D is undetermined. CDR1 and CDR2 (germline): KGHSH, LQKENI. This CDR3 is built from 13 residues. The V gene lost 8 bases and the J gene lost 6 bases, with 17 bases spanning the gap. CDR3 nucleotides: TGTGCCAGCACGGTGGCGGTCTCAGGCGAGCAGTACTTC. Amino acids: CASTVAVSGEQYF.

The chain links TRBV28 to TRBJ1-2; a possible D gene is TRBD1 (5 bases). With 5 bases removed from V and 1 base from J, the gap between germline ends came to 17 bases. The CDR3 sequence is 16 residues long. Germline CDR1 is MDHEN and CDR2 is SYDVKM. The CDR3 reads CASSQGPGRGNYGYTF. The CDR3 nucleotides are TGTGCCAGCAGTCAAGGGCCGGGACGTGGTAACTATGGCTACACCTTC.

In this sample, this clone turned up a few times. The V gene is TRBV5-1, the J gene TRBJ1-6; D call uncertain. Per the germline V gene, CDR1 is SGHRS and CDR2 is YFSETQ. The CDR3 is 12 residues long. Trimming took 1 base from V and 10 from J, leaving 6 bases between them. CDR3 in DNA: TGCGCCAGCAGCTTGTCCGGGTCACCCCTCCACTTT. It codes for CASSLSGSPLHF. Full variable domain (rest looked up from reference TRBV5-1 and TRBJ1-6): KAGVTQTPRYLIKTRGQQVTLSCSPISGHRSVSWYQQTPGQGLQFLFEYFSETQRNKGNFPGRFSGRQFSNSRSEMNVSTLELGDSALYLCASSLSGSPLHFGNGTRLTVT.

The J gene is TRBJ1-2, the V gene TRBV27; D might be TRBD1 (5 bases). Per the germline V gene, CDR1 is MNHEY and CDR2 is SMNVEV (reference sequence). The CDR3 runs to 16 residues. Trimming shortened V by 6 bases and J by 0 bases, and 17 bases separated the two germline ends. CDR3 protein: CASRGRLGEANYGYTF. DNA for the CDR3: TGTGCCAGCAGAGGGCGGTTGGGGGAAGCTAACTATGGCTACACCTTC.

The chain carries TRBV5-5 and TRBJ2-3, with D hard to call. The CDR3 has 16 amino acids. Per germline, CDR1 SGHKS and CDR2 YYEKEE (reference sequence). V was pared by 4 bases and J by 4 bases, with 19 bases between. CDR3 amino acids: CASSHIRGIASDTQYF. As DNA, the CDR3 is TGTGCCAGCAGCCACATCAGAGGTATAGCTTCAGATACGCAGTATTTT.

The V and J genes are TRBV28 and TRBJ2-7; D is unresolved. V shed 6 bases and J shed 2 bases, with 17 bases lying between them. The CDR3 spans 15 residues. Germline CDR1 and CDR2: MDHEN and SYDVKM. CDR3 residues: CASSFTGDNAYEQYF. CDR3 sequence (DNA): TGTGCCAGCAGCTTCACCGGAGACAATGCCTACGAGCAGTACTTC.

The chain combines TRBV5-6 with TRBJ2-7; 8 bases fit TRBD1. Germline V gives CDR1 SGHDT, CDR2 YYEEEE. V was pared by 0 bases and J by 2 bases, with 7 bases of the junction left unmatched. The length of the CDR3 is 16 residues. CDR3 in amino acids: CASSLGPPGQAYEQYF. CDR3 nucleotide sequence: TGTGCCAGCAGCTTGGGACCCCCGGGACAGGCCTACGAGCAGTACTTC. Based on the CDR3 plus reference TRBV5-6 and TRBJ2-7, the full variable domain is DAGVTQSPTHLIKTRGQQVTLRCSPKSGHDTVSWYQQALGQGPQFIFQYYEEEERQRGNFPDRFSGHQFPNYSSELNVNALLLGDSALYLCASSLGPPGQAYEQYFGPGTRLTVT.

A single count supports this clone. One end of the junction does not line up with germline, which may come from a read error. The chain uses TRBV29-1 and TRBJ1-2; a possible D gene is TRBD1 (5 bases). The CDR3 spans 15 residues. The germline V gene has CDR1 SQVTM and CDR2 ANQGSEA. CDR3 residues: CSAEFKGFPLYGYTF. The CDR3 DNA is TGCAGCGCTGAATTTAAGGGGTTCCCTCTCTATGGCTACACCTTC.

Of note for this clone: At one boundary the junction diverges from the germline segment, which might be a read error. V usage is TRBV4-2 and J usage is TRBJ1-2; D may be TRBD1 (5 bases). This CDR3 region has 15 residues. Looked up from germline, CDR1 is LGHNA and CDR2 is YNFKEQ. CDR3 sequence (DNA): TGTGCCAGCACCCAAAGAGGGACCACTAACTATGGCTACACCTTC. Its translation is CASTQRGTTNYGYTF.

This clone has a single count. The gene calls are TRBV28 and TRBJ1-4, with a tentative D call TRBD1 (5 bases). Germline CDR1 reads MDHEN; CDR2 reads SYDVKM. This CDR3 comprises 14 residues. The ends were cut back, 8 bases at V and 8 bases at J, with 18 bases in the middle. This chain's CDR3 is CASYEAGRGEKLFF. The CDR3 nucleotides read TGTGCCAGCTATGAGGCAGGGAGGGGCGAAAAACTGTTTTTT.

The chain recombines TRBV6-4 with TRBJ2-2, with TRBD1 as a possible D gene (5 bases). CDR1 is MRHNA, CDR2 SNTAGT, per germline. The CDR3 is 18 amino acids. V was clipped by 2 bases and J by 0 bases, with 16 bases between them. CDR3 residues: CASSDPWVGPSNTGELFF. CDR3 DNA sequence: TGTGCCAGCAGTGACCCCTGGGTGGGGCCCTCGAACACCGGGGAGCTGTTTTTT.

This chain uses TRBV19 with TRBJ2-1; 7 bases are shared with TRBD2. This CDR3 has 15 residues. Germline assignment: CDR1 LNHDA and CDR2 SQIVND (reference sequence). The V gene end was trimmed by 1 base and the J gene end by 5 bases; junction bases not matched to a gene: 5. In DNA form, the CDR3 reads TGTGCCAGTAGTATAGGCAGCGGGGAGCACAATGAGCAGTTCTTC. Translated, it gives CASSIGSGEHNEQFF.

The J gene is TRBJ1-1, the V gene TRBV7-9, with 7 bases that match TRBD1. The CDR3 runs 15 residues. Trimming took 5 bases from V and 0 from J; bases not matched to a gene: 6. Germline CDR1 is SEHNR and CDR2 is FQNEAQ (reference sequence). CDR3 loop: CASSARTGVNTEAFF. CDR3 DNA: TGTGCCAGCAGCGCCCGGACAGGAGTGAACACTGAAGCTTTCTTT.

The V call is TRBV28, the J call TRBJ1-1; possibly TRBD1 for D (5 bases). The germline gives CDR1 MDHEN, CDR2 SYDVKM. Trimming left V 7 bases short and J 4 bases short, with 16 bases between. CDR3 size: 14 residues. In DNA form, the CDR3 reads TGTGCCAGCACCATACTCCGGGGGACCACTGAAGCTTTCTTT. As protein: CASTILRGTTEAFF.

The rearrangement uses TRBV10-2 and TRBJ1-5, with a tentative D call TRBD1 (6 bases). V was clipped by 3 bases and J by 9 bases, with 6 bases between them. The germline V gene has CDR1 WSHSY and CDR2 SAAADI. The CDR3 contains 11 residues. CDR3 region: CASSEQGPQHF. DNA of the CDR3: TGCGCCAGCAGTGAACAGGGGCCCCAGCATTTT.

As DNA, the CDR3 is TGCGCCAGCAGCTTGGGCGGCATCCCCACTGAAGCTTTCTTT. This encodes CASSLGGIPTEAFF. The rearrangement joins TRBV5-1 to TRBJ1-1; D remains unclear. Trimming took 0 bases from V and 4 from J, leaving 10 bases between them. Germline V gene lookup returns CDR1 SGHRS and CDR2 YFSETQ. There are 14 residues in the CDR3.

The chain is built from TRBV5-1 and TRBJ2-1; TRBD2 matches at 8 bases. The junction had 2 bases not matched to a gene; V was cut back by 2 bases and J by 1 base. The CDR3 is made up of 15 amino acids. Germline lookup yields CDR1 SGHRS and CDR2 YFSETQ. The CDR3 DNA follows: TGCGCCAGCAGCTTCGGGGGGGCGTCCTACAATGAGCAGTTCTTC. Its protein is CASSFGGASYNEQFF. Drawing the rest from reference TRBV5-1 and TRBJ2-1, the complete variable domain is KAGVTQTPRYLIKTRGQQVTLSCSPISGHRSVSWYQQTPGQGLQFLFEYFSETQRNKGNFPGRFSGRQFSNSRSEMNVSTLELGDSALYLCASSFGGASYNEQFFGPGTRLTVL.

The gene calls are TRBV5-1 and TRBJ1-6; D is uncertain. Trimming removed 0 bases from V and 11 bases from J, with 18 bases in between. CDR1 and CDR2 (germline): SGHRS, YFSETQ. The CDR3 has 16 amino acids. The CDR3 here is CASSLEGDRPGTPLHF. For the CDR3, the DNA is TGCGCCAGCAGCTTGGAGGGTGATCGTCCTGGGACACCCCTCCACTTT. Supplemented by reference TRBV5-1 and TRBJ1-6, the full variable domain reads KAGVTQTPRYLIKTRGQQVTLSCSPISGHRSVSWYQQTPGQGLQFLFEYFSETQRNKGNFPGRFSGRQFSNSRSEMNVSTLELGDSALYLCASSLEGDRPGTPLHFGNGTRLTVT.